A single TCR beta chain is shown here with its context. Under the authors' procedure: For nucleated cells, counts were estimated from reference gene primer amplification. Sequencing used immunoSEQ multiplex PCR; TCRdb keeps in-frame clones, though not all of them. V, J and clone size reflect that table, while D and trimming were determined from the DNA. The data show roughly 50,000 clones, more than 75% seen once. The data were obtained in a study of blood T cell repertoires in COVID-19. Study in general: From the United States, Italy and Spain came samples of acute and convalescent COVID-19. T cells, B-cell-depleted T cells, or PBMCs supplied cDNA or gDNA.

The germline V gene encodes CDR1 MNHEY and CDR2 SVGEGT. This CDR3 is built from 15 residues. The V gene end was trimmed by 5 bases and the J gene end by 4 bases; junction bases not matched to a gene: 6. The sequencing sample was made of peripheral blood. The sequence derives from a man aged 65-85 years with acute or convalescent COVID-19. The gene calls are TRBV6-2 or TRBV6-3 and TRBJ1-5; 9 bases map to TRBD1. The CDR3 nucleotides read TGTGCCAGCAGTACATACAGGGGGCTTAATCAGCCCCAGCATTTT. It codes for CASSTYRGLNQPQHF.